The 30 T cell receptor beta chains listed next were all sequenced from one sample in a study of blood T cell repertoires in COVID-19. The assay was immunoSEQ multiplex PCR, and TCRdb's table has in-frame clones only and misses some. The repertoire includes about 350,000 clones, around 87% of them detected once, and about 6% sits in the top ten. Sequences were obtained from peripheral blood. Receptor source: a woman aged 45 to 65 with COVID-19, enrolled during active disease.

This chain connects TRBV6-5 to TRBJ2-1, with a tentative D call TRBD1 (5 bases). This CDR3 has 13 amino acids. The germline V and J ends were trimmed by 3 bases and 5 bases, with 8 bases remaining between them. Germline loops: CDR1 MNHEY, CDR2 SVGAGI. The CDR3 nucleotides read TGTGCCAGCAGTTATAGGGGAAACAATGAGCAGTTCTTC. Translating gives CASSYRGNNEQFF.

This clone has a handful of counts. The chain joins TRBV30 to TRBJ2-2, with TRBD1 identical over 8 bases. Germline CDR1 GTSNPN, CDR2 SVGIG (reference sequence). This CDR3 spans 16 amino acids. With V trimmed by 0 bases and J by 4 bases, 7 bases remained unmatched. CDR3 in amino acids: CAWSVIRQGATGELFF. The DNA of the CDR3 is TGTGCCTGGAGTGTAATACGGCAGGGGGCCACCGGGGAGCTGTTTTTT.

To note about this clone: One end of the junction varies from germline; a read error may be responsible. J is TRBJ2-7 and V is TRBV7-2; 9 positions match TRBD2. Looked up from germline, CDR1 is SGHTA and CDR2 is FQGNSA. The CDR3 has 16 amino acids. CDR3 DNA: TGTGCCAGCAGCTTAGCGGGGACTAGCCCGTCCTCCGAGCAGTACTTC. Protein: CASSLAGTSPSSEQYF.

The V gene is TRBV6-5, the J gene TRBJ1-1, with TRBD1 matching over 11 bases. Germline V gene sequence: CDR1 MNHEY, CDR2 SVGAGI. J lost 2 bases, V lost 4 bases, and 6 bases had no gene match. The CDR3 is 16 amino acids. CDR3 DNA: TGTGCCAGCAGTTCCCGGACAGGGGGCCTAAACACTGAAGCTTTCTTT. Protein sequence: CASSSRTGGLNTEAFF.

CDR3 in DNA: TGTGCCAGCAGTTACTCGATTGGGACTGCTGGAAACACCATATATTTT. As protein: CASSYSIGTAGNTIYF. The chain uses TRBV6-5 and TRBJ1-3; D possibly corresponds to TRBD1 (5 bases). This CDR3 is built from 16 residues. Deletions cut 0 bases from V and 2 bases from J, with 11 bases between. Germline V gene lookup returns CDR1 MNHEY and CDR2 SVGAGI.

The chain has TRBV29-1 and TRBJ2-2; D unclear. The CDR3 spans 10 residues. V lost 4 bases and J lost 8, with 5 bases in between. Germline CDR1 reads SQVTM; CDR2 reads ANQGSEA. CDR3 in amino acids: CSVGEGELFF. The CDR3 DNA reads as TGCAGCGTTGGTGAGGGGGAGCTGTTTTTT.

DNA of the CDR3: TGTGCCAGCAGCTTAGGTAAAGAGACAGATACGCAGTATTTT. It encodes CASSLGKETDTQYF. This chain connects TRBV7-2 to TRBJ2-3; D call uncertain. There are 14 residues in the CDR3. Deletions cut 1 base from V and 3 bases from J, with 8 bases between. The germline V gene has CDR1 SGHTA and CDR2 FQGNSA.

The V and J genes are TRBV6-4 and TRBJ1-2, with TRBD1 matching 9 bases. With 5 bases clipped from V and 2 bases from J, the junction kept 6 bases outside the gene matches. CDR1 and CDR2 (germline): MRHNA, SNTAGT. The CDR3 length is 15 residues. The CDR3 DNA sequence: TGTGCCAGCAGTACTCGACAGGGGGGAAACTATGGCTACACCTTC. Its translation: CASSTRQGGNYGYTF.

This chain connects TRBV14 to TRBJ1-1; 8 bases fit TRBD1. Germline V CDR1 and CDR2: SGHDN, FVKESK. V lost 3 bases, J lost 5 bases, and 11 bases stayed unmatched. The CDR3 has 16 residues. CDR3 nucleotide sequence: TGTGCCAGCAGCCAGATGAGTCCCCAGGGGGCGACTGAAGCTTTCTTT. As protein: CASSQMSPQGATEAFF. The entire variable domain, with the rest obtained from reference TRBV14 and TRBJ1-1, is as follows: EAGVTQFPSHSVIEKGQTVTLRCDPISGHDNLYWYRRVMGKEIKFLLHFVKESKQDESGMPNNRFLAERTGGTYSTLKVQPAELEDSGVYFCASSQMSPQGATEAFFGQGTRLTVV.

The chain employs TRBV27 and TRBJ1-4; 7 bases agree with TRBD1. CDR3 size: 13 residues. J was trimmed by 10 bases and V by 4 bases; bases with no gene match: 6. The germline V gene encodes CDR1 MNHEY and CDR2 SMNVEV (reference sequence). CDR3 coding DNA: TGTGCCAGCAGTTGGACAGGTGAGGGAAAACTGTTTTTT. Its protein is CASSWTGEGKLFF. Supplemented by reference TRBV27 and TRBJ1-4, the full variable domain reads EAQVTQNPRYLITVTGKKLTVTCSQNMNHEYMSWYRQDPGLGLRQIYYSMNVEVTDKGDVPEGYKVSRKEKRNFPLILESPSPNQTSLYFCASSWTGEGKLFFGSGTQLSVL.

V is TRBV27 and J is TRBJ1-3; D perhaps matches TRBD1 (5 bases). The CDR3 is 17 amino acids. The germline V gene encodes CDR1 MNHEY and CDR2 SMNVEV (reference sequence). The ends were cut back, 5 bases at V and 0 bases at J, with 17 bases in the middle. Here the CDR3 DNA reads TGTGCCAGCAGTGGATCAGGACACGCTTACTCTGGAAACACCATATATTTT. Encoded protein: CASSGSGHAYSGNTIYF.

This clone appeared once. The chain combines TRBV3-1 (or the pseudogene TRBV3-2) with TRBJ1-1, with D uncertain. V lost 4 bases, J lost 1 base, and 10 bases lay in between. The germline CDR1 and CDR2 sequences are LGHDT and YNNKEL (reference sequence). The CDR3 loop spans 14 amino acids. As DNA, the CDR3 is TGTGCCAGCAGCCCAAGAGCGGCGAACACTGAAGCTTTCTTT. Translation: CASSPRAANTEAFF.

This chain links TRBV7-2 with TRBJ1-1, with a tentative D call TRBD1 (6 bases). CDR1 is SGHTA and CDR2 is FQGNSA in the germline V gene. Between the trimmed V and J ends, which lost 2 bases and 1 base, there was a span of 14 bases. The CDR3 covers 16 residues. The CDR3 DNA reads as TGTGCCAGCAGCTTATTGGGTTTGGGGGCGAACACTGAAGCTTTCTTT. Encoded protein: CASSLLGLGANTEAFF.

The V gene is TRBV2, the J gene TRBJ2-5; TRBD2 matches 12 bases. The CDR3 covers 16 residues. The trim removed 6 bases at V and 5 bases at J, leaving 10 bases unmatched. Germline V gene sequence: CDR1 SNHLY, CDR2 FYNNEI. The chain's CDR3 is CASRTSGRRGPETQYF. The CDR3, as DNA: TGTGCCAGCAGAACTAGCGGGAGGAGGGGGCCGGAGACCCAGTACTTC.

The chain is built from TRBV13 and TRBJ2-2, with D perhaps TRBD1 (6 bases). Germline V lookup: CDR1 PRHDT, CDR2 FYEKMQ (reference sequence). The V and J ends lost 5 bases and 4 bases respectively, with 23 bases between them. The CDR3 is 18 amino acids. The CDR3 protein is CASSPRTEDLSGTGELFF. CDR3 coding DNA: TGTGCCAGCAGCCCACGGACAGAAGACCTGTCGGGCACCGGGGAGCTGTTTTTT. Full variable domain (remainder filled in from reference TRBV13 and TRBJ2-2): AAGVIQSPRHLIKEKRETATLKCYPIPRHDTVYWYQQGPGQDPQFLISFYEKMQSDKGSIPDRFSAQQFSDYHSELNMSSLELGDSALYFCASSPRTEDLSGTGELFFGEGSRLTVL.

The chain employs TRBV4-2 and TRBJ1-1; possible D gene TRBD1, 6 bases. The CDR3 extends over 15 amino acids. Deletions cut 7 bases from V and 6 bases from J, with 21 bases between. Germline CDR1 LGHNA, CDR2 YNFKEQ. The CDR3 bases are TGTGCCAGCACCCCAGGGGAGAGGGCAACGGCTGAAGCTTTCTTT. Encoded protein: CASTPGERATAEAFF.

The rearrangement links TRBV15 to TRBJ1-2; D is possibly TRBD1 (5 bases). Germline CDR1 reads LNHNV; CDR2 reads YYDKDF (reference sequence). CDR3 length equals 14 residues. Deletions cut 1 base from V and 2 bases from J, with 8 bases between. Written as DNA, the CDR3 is TGTGCCACCAGCAGAGTTTCAGGGAACTATGGCTACACCTTC. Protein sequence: CATSRVSGNYGYTF.

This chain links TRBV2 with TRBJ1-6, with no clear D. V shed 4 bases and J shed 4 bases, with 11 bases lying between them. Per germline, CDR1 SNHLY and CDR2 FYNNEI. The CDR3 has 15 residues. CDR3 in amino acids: CASSGRSGYNSPLHF. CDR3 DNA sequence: TGTGCCAGCAGTGGACGGTCAGGTTATAATTCACCCCTCCACTTT.

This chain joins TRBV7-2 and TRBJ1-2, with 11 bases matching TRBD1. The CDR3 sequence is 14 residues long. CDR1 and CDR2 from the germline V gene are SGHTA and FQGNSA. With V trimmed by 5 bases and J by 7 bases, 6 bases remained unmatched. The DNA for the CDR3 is TGTGCCAGCAGCAGAAAAGGGACAGGGGGTGGCTACACCTTC. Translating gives CASSRKGTGGGYTF.

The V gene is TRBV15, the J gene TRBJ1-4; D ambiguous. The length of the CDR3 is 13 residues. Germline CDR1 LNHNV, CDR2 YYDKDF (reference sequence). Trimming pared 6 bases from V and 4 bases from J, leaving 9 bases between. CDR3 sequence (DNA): TGTGCCACCAGTGCGCGGGTTAATGAAAAACTGTTTTTT. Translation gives CATSARVNEKLFF.

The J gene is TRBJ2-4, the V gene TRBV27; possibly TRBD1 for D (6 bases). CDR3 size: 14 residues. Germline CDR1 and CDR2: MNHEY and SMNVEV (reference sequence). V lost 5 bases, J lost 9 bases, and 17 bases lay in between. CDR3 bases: TGTGCCAGCAGTGTCCAGGGGATTACAGGCATTCAGTACTTC. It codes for CASSVQGITGIQYF.

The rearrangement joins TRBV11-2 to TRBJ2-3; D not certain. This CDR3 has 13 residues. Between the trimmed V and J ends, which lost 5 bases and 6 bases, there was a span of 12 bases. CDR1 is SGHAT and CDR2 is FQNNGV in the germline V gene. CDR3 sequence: CASSPISMDTQYF. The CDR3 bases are TGTGCCAGCAGCCCAATTAGCATGGATACGCAGTATTTT.

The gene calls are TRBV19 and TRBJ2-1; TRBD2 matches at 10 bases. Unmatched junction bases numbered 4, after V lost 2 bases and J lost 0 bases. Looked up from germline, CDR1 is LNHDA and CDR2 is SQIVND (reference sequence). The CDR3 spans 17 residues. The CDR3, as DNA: TGTGCCAGTAGTATAACGGCTAGCGGGAGCTCCTACAATGAGCAGTTCTTC. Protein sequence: CASSITASGSSYNEQFF.

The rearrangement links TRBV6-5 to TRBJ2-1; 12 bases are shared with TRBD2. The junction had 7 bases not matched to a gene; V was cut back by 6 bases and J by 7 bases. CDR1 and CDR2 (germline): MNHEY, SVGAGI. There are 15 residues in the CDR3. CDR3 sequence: CASSRLAGESNEQFF. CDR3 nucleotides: TGTGCCAGCAGCCGACTAGCGGGAGAGAGTAATGAGCAGTTCTTC.

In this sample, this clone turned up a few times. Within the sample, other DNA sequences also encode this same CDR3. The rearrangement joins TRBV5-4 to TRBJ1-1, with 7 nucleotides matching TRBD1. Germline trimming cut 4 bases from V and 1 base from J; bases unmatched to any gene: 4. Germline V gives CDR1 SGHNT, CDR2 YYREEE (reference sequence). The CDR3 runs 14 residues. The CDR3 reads CASSPRTGNTEAFF. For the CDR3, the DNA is TGTGCCAGCAGCCCTAGGACAGGGAACACTGAAGCTTTCTTT. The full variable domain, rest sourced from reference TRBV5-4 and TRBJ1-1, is ETGVTQSPTHLIKTRGQQVTLRCSSQSGHNTVSWYQQALGQGPQFIFQYYREEENGRGNFPPRFSGLQFPNYSSELNVNALELDDSALYLCASSPRTGNTEAFFGQGTRLTVV.

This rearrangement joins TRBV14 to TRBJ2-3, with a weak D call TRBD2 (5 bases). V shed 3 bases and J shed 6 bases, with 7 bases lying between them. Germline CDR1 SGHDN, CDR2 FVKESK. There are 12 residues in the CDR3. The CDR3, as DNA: TGTGCCAGCAGCCAGGACTCGGATACGCAGTATTTT. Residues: CASSQDSDTQYF.

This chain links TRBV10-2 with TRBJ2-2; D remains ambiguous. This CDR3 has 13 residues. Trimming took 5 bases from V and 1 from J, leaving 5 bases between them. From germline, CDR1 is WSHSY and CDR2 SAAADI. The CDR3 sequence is CASSKRNTGELFF. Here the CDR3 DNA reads TGCGCCAGCAGTAAGCGGAACACCGGGGAGCTGTTTTTT.

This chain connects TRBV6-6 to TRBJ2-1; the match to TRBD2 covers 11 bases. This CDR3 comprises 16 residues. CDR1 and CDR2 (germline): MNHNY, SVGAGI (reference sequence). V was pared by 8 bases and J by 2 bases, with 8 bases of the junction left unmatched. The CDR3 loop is CASSVTSGVTYNEQFF. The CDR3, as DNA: TGTGCCAGCTCGGTGACTAGCGGGGTAACCTACAATGAGCAGTTCTTC.

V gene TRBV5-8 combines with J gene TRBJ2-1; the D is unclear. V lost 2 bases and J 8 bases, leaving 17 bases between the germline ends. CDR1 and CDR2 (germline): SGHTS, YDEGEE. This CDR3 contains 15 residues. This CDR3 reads CASSFRGRSMDEQFF. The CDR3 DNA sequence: TGTGCCAGCAGCTTTAGAGGTCGAAGTATGGATGAGCAGTTCTTC.

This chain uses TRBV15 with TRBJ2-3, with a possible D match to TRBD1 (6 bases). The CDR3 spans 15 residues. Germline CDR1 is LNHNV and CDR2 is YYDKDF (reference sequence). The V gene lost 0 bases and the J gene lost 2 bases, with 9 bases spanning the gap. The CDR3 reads CATSREGTYTDTQYF. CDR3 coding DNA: TGTGCCACCAGCAGAGAAGGGACATACACAGATACGCAGTATTTT.